The rows below give T cell receptor beta chains drawn from one sample of a study of OX40 agonist ivuxolimab in advanced cancers. Only in-frame clones appear in the TCRdb table, and some are missing; sequencing was by immunoSEQ multiplex PCR. The table lists 72,000 or so clones, about 80% of them singletons. The sequenced sample was CD4+ or CD8+ T cells sorted from blood, obtained in a trial of the OX40 agonist ivuxolimab. Source of these receptors: an adult with an advanced solid tumor such as melanoma, head and neck, liver or kidney cancer. The CDR3 runs from the conserved cysteine through the conserved F or W. The order of the fields is clone size, J gene, D gene, V gene, CDR3 protein, CDR3 DNA. A D gene is named only where the DNA matches it firmly. Rows give clone size only sometimes, using once, few, many, or a class for an expanded clone.

-,TRBJ2-2,TRBD1,TRBV10-3,CAISDMGQGLGTGELFF,TGTGCCATCAGTGATATGGGACAGGGGCTAGGGACCGGGGAGCTGTTTTTT
-,TRBJ1-1,TRBD1,TRBV28,CASVTGVGNTEAFF,TGTGCCAGCGTTACAGGGGTGGGGAACACTGAAGCTTTCTTT
-,TRBJ2-5,-,TRBV6-5,CASSPGGLSGETQYF,TGTGCCAGCAGTCCCGGGGGCCTAAGCGGTGAGACCCAGTACTTC
-,TRBJ2-3,TRBD1,TRBV5-1,CASSFTTGIVTDTQYF,TGCGCCAGCAGCTTCACGACAGGGATTGTCACAGATACGCAGTATTTT
-,TRBJ2-2,-,TRBV5-1,CASSLLLGSTGELFF,TGCGCCAGCAGCTTATTGCTAGGGAGCACCGGGGAGCTGTTTTTT
-,TRBJ1-2,TRBD1,TRBV7-2,CASSPSIGGSGGYTF,TGTGCCAGCAGCCCTAGTATAGGGGGCTCGGGTGGCTACACCTTC
-,TRBJ1-3,-,TRBV18,CASSPTLTAGNTIYF,TGTGCCAGCTCACCCACTCTGACAGCTGGAAACACCATATATTTT
-,TRBJ2-7,-,TRBV10-3,CAISEIDREQYF,TGTGCCATCAGTGAAATAGATCGCGAGCAGTACTTC
-,TRBJ1-1,-,TRBV28,CASSLRPLNTEAFF,TGTGCCAGCAGTTTAAGGCCGTTGAACACTGAAGCTTTCTTT
-,TRBJ1-2,-,TRBV27,CASSPGGARGYTF,TGTGCCAGCAGCCCTGGGGGGGCTCGGGGCTACACCTTC
-,TRBJ2-5,TRBD1,TRBV11-3,CASSLGTGGTETQYF,TGTGCCAGCAGCTTAGGAACAGGGGGTACGGAGACCCAGTACTTC
-,TRBJ1-3,-,TRBV30,CAWSPSGAPSGNTIYF,TGTGCCTGGAGCCCATCAGGGGCACCCTCTGGAAACACCATATATTTT
-,TRBJ1-2,-,TRBV28,CASSFLQPNYGYTF,TGTGCCAGCAGTTTCTTACAGCCCAACTATGGCTACACCTTC
-,TRBJ2-1,-,TRBV30,CAWSPTRDEQFF,TGTGCCTGGAGCCCTACGCGGGATGAGCAGTTCTTC
few,TRBJ1-1,TRBD1,TRBV7-9,CASSLNRGLTEAFF,TGTGCCAGCAGCTTAAACAGGGGGCTAACTGAAGCTTTCTTT
-,TRBJ2-7,-,TRBV18,CASSLSPGGTYEQYF,TGTGCCAGCTCACTTTCCCCGGGCGGAACCTACGAGCAGTACTTC
-,TRBJ2-1,-,TRBV11-3,CASSLAGNEQFF,TGTGCCAGCAGCCTGGCGGGGAATGAGCAGTTCTTC
-,TRBJ1-6,TRBD1,TRBV19,CASRRTGENNSPLHF,TGTGCCAGTAGGAGGACAGGGGAAAATAATTCACCCCTCCACTTT
-,TRBJ2-2,-,TRBV5-1,CASSRQTNGELFF,TGCGCCAGCAGCCGACAGACGAACGGGGAGCTGTTTTTT
-,TRBJ2-1,-,TRBV19,CASDRGLTGAYNEQFF,TGTGCCAGTGATAGGGGCCTAACCGGGGCCTACAATGAGCAGTTCTTC
-,TRBJ2-1,TRBD1,TRBV7-6,CASTDRVRGPGNEQFF,TGTGCCAGCACCGATCGCGTGAGGGGGCCGGGCAATGAGCAGTTCTTC
-,TRBJ1-2,TRBD1,TRBV9,CASSVASTGLYYGYTF,TGTGCCAGCAGCGTAGCCTCGACAGGGCTATACTATGGCTACACCTTC
-,TRBJ1-6,-,TRBV5-6,CASSLWDSPLHF,TGTGCCAGCAGCTTGTGGGATTCACCCCTCCACTTT
-,TRBJ1-1,-,TRBV10-1,CASSEWTAGDTEAFF,TGCGCCAGCAGTGAGTGGACGGCGGGGGACACTGAAGCTTTCTTT
-,TRBJ1-2,TRBD1,TRBV28,CASSFPGQGSNGYTF,TGTGCCAGCAGTTTTCCGGGACAGGGGTCGAATGGCTACACCTTC
-,TRBJ1-1,TRBD1,TRBV6-5,CASSYGDRGTEAFF,TGTGCCAGCAGTTACGGTGACAGGGGGACTGAAGCTTTCTTT
once,TRBJ1-3,-,TRBV6-6,CASSWTDSGNTIYF,TGTGCCAGCAGTTGGACGGACTCTGGAAACACCATATATTTT
-,TRBJ2-5,TRBD2,TRBV5-1,CASSLESSGGPTQYF,TGCGCCAGCAGCTTGGAATCTAGCGGGGGCCCGACCCAGTACTTC
-,TRBJ1-5,-,TRBV28,CASSLSGGRGKPQHF,TGTGCCAGCAGTTTATCGGGTGGCAGGGGAAAGCCCCAGCATTTT
-,TRBJ2-5,-,TRBV29-1,CVGGPKETQYF,TGCGTCGGGGGCCCCAAAGAGACCCAGTACTTC
-,TRBJ1-5,-,TRBV28,CASSLVTQPQHF,TGTGCCAGCAGTTTGGTGACACAGCCCCAGCATTTT
-,TRBJ1-2,-,TRBV5-1,CASSYEGQPQFRGYTF,TGCGCCAGCAGTTACGAGGGCCAGCCTCAGTTTAGGGGCTACACCTTC
-,TRBJ2-5,-,TRBV5-1,CASRLAQETQYF,TGCGCCAGCAGGCTAGCACAAGAGACCCAGTACTTC
-,TRBJ1-3,TRBD1,TRBV5-1,CASSHGTDGNTIYF,TGCGCCAGCAGCCACGGGACAGACGGAAACACCATATATTTT
-,TRBJ2-5,TRBD1,TRBV27,CASSPWTGQETQYF,TGTGCCAGCAGTCCCTGGACAGGCCAAGAGACCCAGTACTTC
-,TRBJ1-2,-,TRBV30,CAWRPLNYGYTF,TGTGCCTGGAGGCCCCTGAACTATGGCTACACCTTC
-,TRBJ1-3,-,TRBV21-1,CATPRGRSSSGNTIYF,TGTGCCACCCCTCGGGGCAGGTCGAGCTCTGGAAACACCATATATTTT
-,TRBJ1-1,-,TRBV7-7,CASSPLEGTEAFF,TGTGCCAGCAGCCCCTTGGAGGGAACTGAAGCTTTCTTT
-,TRBJ1-2,-,TRBV28,CASSSRVYGYTF,TGTGCCAGCAGTTCCCGAGTGTATGGCTACACCTTC
-,TRBJ2-3,TRBD1,TRBV4-2,CASSEGVGRDRAADTQYF,TGTGCCAGCAGCGAAGGGGTGGGACGGGACAGGGCGGCAGATACGCAGTATTTT
-,TRBJ2-2,-,TRBV19,CASSLQGRGATGELFF,TGTGCCAGTAGTCTGCAAGGCCGTGGGGCCACCGGGGAGCTGTTTTTT
-,TRBJ2-1,TRBD2,TRBV5-6,CASSREQAGGSYNEQFF,TGTGCCAGCAGCCGCGAGCAAGCGGGAGGCTCCTACAATGAGCAGTTCTTC
-,TRBJ1-2,-,TRBV19,CASSIETGFHGYTF,TGTGCCAGTAGTATAGAAACAGGGTTCCATGGCTACACCTTC
-,TRBJ2-5,TRBD1,TRBV15,CATSLSRGETQYF,TGTGCCACCAGCCTTTCCAGGGGGGAGACCCAGTACTTC
once,TRBJ1-1,-,TRBV7-9,CASSPGRNREAFF,TGTGCCAGCAGCCCGGGACGGAATCGGGAAGCTTTCTTT
-,TRBJ2-1,-,TRBV9,CASSVGYWAPEQFF,TGTGCCAGCAGCGTCGGTTACTGGGCGCCTGAGCAGTTCTTC
-,TRBJ2-2,-,TRBV6-5,CASTVTSNTGELFF,TGTGCCAGCACAGTGACATCGAACACCGGGGAGCTGTTTTTT
-,TRBJ2-1,-,TRBV7-9,CASSLAVSGRGSWNEQFF,TGTGCCAGCAGCTTAGCGGTATCAGGCAGGGGAAGTTGGAATGAGCAGTTCTTC
-,TRBJ1-2,TRBD1,TRBV7-9,CASSPRTGADYGYTF,TGTGCCAGCAGCCCCCGGACAGGGGCCGACTATGGCTACACCTTC
-,TRBJ2-3,-,TRBV25-1,CASSTSGTDTQYF,TGTGCCAGCAGTACCTCGGGGACAGATACGCAGTATTTT
-,TRBJ1-1,TRBD1,TRBV18,CASSLRQGAQGTEAFF,TGTGCCAGCTCACTTCGACAGGGCGCGCAGGGAACTGAAGCTTTCTTT